This T cell receptor (beta chain) is drawn from a study of cytomegalovirus exposure and HLA in healthy donors listed by TCRdb under 2017. Regarding the study in general: An earlier analysis of a few hundred of the donors reported approximately 300 Gb of sequence data and around 120 million unique TCR beta sequences obtained from roughly 180 million T cells. An early release that covered about 600 HLA-typed donors contained 250 to 350 gigabases of sequencing data and 85 million to 100 million unique TCR sequences. Because of strong linkage in the cohort, five DR-DQ haplotypes were treated as single units for association and clustering. In the later analysis, no new phenotypic data were used to find candidate immune exposures; instead, reliance was placed on TCR beta sequences and their occurrence across donors. The number of typed donors differed by locus: roughly 620-630 for A, B, C, DRB1 and DQB1; approximately 520 for DQA1; approximately 610 for DPA1; and some 450 for DPB1. Class I and class II HLA loci were covered by the typing at four-digit resolution. All discovery cohort repertoires had been generated using a single sequencing platform. The study combined high-throughput TCR immunosequencing, statistical association of individual TCRs with disease status, and machine learning to predict cytomegalovirus infection status. Donor age, sex, ethnicity and CMV serostatus were compiled together with the repertoire data. Besides the first cohort of hundreds of subjects, a separate validation cohort made up of roughly 120 different subjects was used. The study profiled the T cell repertoires of some 610 subjects by immunosequencing and related them to cytomegalovirus serostatus. The aim of the study was to test whether cataloging public T cell receptors could identify signatures of past pathogen exposure. In an earlier analysis of roughly 540 of the donors, high-throughput TCR beta sequencing was used to judge whether each TCR beta V gene segment behaved as functional or pseudogenic. Among the roughly 390 genotyped donors, around 81% belonged to the genetic ancestry cluster associated with self-reported Caucasian donors. In a later analysis, previously published TCR beta repertoires from some 640 donors were re-analyzed and high-resolution HLA genotyping was added so that TCR occurrence patterns could be studied. Among 350 to 400 genotyped donors of the cohort, an average of approximately 240,000 unique TCR beta nucleotide sequences were sequenced per donor, around 20% of them non-productive. In a later genetic analysis, genome-wide SNP genotypes for about 65% of the roughly 670 donors were used, and that subset was treated as a discovery cohort.

The cohort was made up of approximately 670 healthy bone marrow donors. At the time of sampling, all cohort members were nominally healthy, though unrecorded immune exposures were likely present. The donor tested CMV seronegative, placing the donor among the roughly 350 seronegative members of the cohort. Every donor gave a peripheral blood sample, and the peripheral blood mononuclear cells from that sample were used for TCR beta sequencing. The Qiagen DNeasy Blood Extraction Kit was used to extract genomic DNA from the blood cell samples. The CDR3 sequence holds 15 residues, the cysteine and phenylalanine included. The DNA shown is the 45-base CDR3, in frame from base 1. V loses 5 bases at its end and J loses 8 bases; junction bases beyond the gene matches: 10. CDR1 and CDR2 (SEHNR, FQNEAQ) derive from the germline V gene (reference sequence). About this clone: Its antigen is still unknown. One base away there is no much larger clone; base qualities are not given.

The research as a whole found: The classifier was reported to diagnose cytomegalovirus status with high specificity and sensitivity in both the original cohort and the validation cohort. Assigning TCR associations to individual alleles was difficult when HLA alleles, especially DR and DQ, strongly co-occurred. A later analysis reported that several top co-occurrence clusters appeared linked to parvovirus B19, influenza, CMV and Epstein-Barr virus. Because the 87-base-pair reads could not distinguish some IMGT-functional V segments, including TRBV6-2 and TRBV6-3, those segments were excluded. Only TCR beta chains were sequenced in this cohort, and the absence of alpha or paired-chain data limited detectable features. The sequencing pipeline was judged likely to have produced a cluster of highly shared sequence variants as a technical artifact. Sequencing depth was assumed to be roughly uniform across donors in the presence/absence analyses, though that assumption may not hold. The authors suggested that the approach could potentially be generalized to other disease states and immunological phenotypes. V-gene and J-gene trimming of TCR beta chains was associated with a missense DCLRE1C variant in a later genetic analysis, and the association was replicated in an independent cohort. In vitro tests confirmed that a few of the cytomegalovirus-associated TCR beta chains recognize cytomegalovirus antigens. In an earlier analysis of about 600 of the donors, most TCR beta V segments appeared in productive rearrangements about 90% or about 30% of the time, broadly matching IMGT annotations. A further reported finding was that TCR beta sequences accurately predicted the HLA-A and HLA-B alleles for most subjects in the first cohort. In the study, some 160 TCR beta chains were listed as associated with cytomegalovirus. Most TCR sequences were seen in very few donors, while some public TCRs were found in many individuals. Approximately 18 rarely observed V segments, including chromosome 9 orphons, were excluded from the earlier analysis of 550 to 700 of the donors because counts were too low. In a later analysis, 15,000 to 20,000 TCR beta sequences were associated with specific HLA alleles at a false discovery rate of 0.05. CMV serostatus was the only immune exposure information available for the cohort. In a later analysis, the rate of TCR association differed among HLA loci, with DRB1 alleles having the most associated TCRs and HLA-C alleles having the fewest. Because some donors lacked HLA typing at each locus, the association tests relied only on the typed subset. Compared with equally common non-associated chains, HLA-associated TCR beta chains in a later analysis were more clonally expanded and had lower generation probabilities. In a later analysis, most CMV-associated TCR beta chains were found to appear HLA-restricted, with HLA associations seemingly driven largely by CMV exposure. Correlated functional status among segregating V segments might be attributable to linkage disequilibrium, but an unknown experimental factor could not be ruled out. In a later genetic analysis, fewer N-insertions in productive TCRs were reported among donors in an Asian-associated ancestry cluster than the 666-donor mean.

The library was obtained by the immunoSEQ multiplex PCR assay. For the multiplex PCR, a mixture combining 60 forward primers for TCR Vbeta segments and 13 reverse primers for TCR Jbeta segments was used. Amplification of the CDR3 region of rearranged TCR beta genes was performed with a multiplex PCR assay on genomic DNA. The Illumina HiSeq System was used to sequence the amplified TCR beta libraries as 87-base-pair reads. The authors' analysis ran thus. A later analysis counted about 76 million unique TCR beta chains across the approximately 700 repertoires, and 9 million to 14 million of these chains were shared by at least two donors. To remove PCR and sequencing errors, raw reads were error-corrected and collapsed into unique sequences using a nearest-neighbor algorithm that merged closely related sequences. CDR3 sequences were aligned to IMGT reference sequences to assign V, D and J gene segments. For a sequence to be retained, a match of at least six nucleotides to both a V gene segment and a J gene segment was required. Rearrangements were called productive when the CDR3 lacked stop codons and stayed in frame with V and J; all others were non-productive. CDR3 was defined by IMGT convention, running from the second conserved V-encoded cysteine to the conserved J-encoded phenylalanine. The earlier analysis of roughly 590 of the donors excluded any sequence lacking an unambiguous match to a single V gene segment. An earlier analysis of a few hundred of the donors classified V segments as functional when productive rearrangements were above 56.7% and as segregating when the standard deviation between donors was above 5%. To diagnose cytomegalovirus status from the catalog of TCR beta chain sequences, a statistical classification framework was built. V and J gene assignment, in a later analysis, came from comparing TCR nucleotide sequences with IMGT/GENE-DB human TR gene sequences. The TCRdist pipeline was used in a later analysis to assign CDR3 sequences and most-parsimonious VDJ recombination scenarios. In a later analysis, each TCR beta chain was defined by its CDR3 amino acid sequence together with its V-gene family, and reads lacking a unique V-gene family were excluded. To address suspected cross-contamination and a sequencing artifact, a later analysis removed 592 highly shared, low-generation-probability nucleotide sequences. A later analysis calculated a clonal expansion index for each public chain from normalized within-repertoire ranks of inferred template counts. A later analysis computed generation probabilities with a VDJ recombination model fitted to out-of-frame rearrangements, and checked the results against IGoR. A later analysis scored TCR-TCR, TCR-HLA and TCR-CMV co-occurrence with hypergeometric tests, applying a repertoire-size bias correction to TCR pairs. A later analysis estimated false discovery rates by permuting HLA or CMV assignments 20 times. In a later analysis, co-occurring TCRs were grouped using DBSCAN, with TCRdist sequence similarity added in when clustering inside HLA-allele-positive subsets. Co-occurrence clustering excluded repertoires with fewer than 30,000 or more than 120,000 public chains, plus five with anomalous nucleotide sharing. TCRdb retrieved this table from immuneACCESS and kept in-frame rearrangements only. Not all clones are present; in checked studies, unresolved V genes account for under half, and no reason is known for the remainder. The DNA was the basis for D and trimming; V, J and clone size are from that table. Recorded for this sample are approximately 180,000 clones; around 86% of them occurred a single time. The ten largest clones capture 1.5% to 2% of the sample.

This clonotype originated in a woman aged 18-29 years in good health and CMV-seronegative. The V gene is TRBV7-9 and the J gene is TRBJ2-1, with TRBD1 identical over 9 junction bases. Sequenced sample: PBMCs. At the DNA level, the sequence is TGTGCCAGCAGCCTAGGGGACAGGGAGCGCCATGAGCAGTTCTTC. It specifies CASSLGDRERHEQFF.